This T cell receptor beta chain was profiled in a study of blood T cells in healthy people across ages. Broader study findings: The lack of PBMC sorting stopped any conclusive naive versus antigen-experienced comparison.

Concerning this clonotype itself: The antigen is undetermined.

Primers used in a second PCR of about 6 to 11 cycles were a sample-barcoded 5' primer and a J-beta primer mix. All samples yielded 2.5 million or more CDR3-containing paired-end reads. TCRdb used MiXCR to reprocess the 5' RACE reads, holding one entry per CDR3 protein. The data contain around 1.7 million distinct CDR3 sequences, 25% to 30% of them seen just once; the ten biggest clones take up roughly 8.2%. CDR1 LGHDT and CDR2 YNNKEL come from the germline V gene (reference sequence). This CDR3 has 12 residues. Trimming removed 3 bases from V and 11 bases from J; junction bases left unmatched: 1. This TCR derives from a woman between 25 and 40 years old in good health. This chain joins TRBV3-1 and TRBJ2-3; 11 nucleotides agree with TRBD2. Sequencing was performed on blood. The CDR3, as DNA: TGTGCCAGCAGCCAGGGACTAGCGGTGCAGTATTTT. It encodes CASSQGLAVQYF.